Here is one T cell receptor beta chain with its context. V was cut by 1 base and J by 0 bases, with 13 bases left in between. Germline V CDR1 and CDR2: LGHNA, YNFKEQ. CDR3 length: 17 residues. The data stem from a study of blood T cell repertoires in COVID-19. About the study: Acute-phase and convalescent COVID-19 samples originated in the United States, Italy and Spain. Nucleic acid was either cDNA or gDNA, and it came from T cells, B-cell-depleted T cells, or PBMCs.

Original handling: Nucleated cell number was recorded as an estimate derived from reference gene primer amplification. Here immunoSEQ multiplex PCR was the method, and the copy in TCRdb shows in-frame clones only, minus some. The DNA was the basis for D and trimming; V, J and clone size are from that table. The sample carries around 700,000 clones, around 89% recorded once. The chain uses TRBV4-2 and TRBJ1-3; no reliable D call. Sequencing was done on a sample of peripheral blood. The TCR was taken from a woman in her late teens or twenties with acute or convalescent COVID-19. CDR3 sequence: CASSQALGYGSGNTIYF. CDR3 in DNA: TGTGCCAGCAGCCAAGCCCTCGGGTACGGCTCTGGAAACACCATATATTTT.